A single sample gave rise to the 22 T cell receptor beta chains below, sequenced in a study of OX40 agonist ivuxolimab in advanced cancers. This table comes from immunoSEQ multiplex PCR, and its TCRdb copy is limited to in-frame clones, with some not included. The table includes 65,000 or so clones, about four fifths detected once. The sequenced sample was CD4+ or CD8+ T cells sorted from blood, obtained in a trial of the OX40 agonist ivuxolimab. These receptors all come from an adult with an advanced solid tumor such as melanoma, head and neck, liver or kidney cancer.

The V and J genes are TRBV7-2 and TRBJ2-3; 11 positions match TRBD1. V gave up 4 bases and J gave up 7 bases; unmatched junction bases: 7. The CDR3 length is 15 residues. Germline V lookup: CDR1 SGHTA, CDR2 FQGNSA. The CDR3 sequence is CASSSMGQGVNTQYF. The CDR3 DNA sequence: TGTGCCAGCAGCTCGATGGGACAGGGGGTGAATACGCAGTATTTT.

This clone was counted between two and nine times. Written as DNA, the CDR3 is TGTGCCAGCAGCTTGCCAGGGGGCAGGAACAATCAGCCCCAGCATTTT. This gives the protein CASSLPGGRNNQPQHF. V gene TRBV7-9 combines with J gene TRBJ1-5; 8 positions agree with TRBD1. Germline V gene data show CDR1 as SEHNR and CDR2 as FQNEAQ (reference sequence). Trimming took 3 bases from V and 3 from J; bases not matched to a gene: 7. CDR3 length: 16 amino acids.

The CDR3 DNA sequence: TGCGCCAGCAGCTTGAACAGAAACGAGCAGTACTTC. Amino acid sequence: CASSLNRNEQYF. The rearrangement joins TRBV5-1 to TRBJ2-7; D ambiguous. The germline V gene has CDR1 SGHRS and CDR2 YFSETQ. The V and J ends lost 1 base and 5 bases respectively, with 7 bases between them. The CDR3 spans 12 residues.

The chain recombines TRBV5-4 with TRBJ2-1; TRBD1 matches at 7 bases. V lost 4 bases to trimming and J lost 9 bases; unmatched junction nucleotides: 13. This CDR3 is 15 amino acids long. Germline CDR1 is SGHNT and CDR2 is YYREEE (reference sequence). This chain's CDR3 is CASSPGTVGISEQFF. CDR3 DNA sequence: TGTGCCAGCAGCCCCGGGACAGTGGGCATCAGTGAGCAGTTCTTC.

The genes are TRBV5-6 and TRBJ1-5; D is unclear. The length of the CDR3 is 14 residues. Per the germline V gene, CDR1 is SGHDT and CDR2 is YYEEEE. V lost 3 bases and J lost 1, with 8 bases in between. The CDR3 DNA is TGTGCCAGCAGCTGGAGGGAAAGCAATCAGCCCCAGCATTTT. This translates into CASSWRESNQPQHF. Full variable domain (rest looked up from reference TRBV5-6 and TRBJ1-5): DAGVTQSPTHLIKTRGQQVTLRCSPKSGHDTVSWYQQALGQGPQFIFQYYEEEERQRGNFPDRFSGHQFPNYSSELNVNALLLGDSALYLCASSWRESNQPQHFGDGTRLSIL.

The chain has TRBV21-1 and TRBJ2-1; no DNA check was done on the table's D call, TRBD1. TRBV21-1 is a listed pseudogene. The CDR3 runs to 17 residues. In nucleotides, the CDR3 is TGTGCCAGCAGCAAAGGGGACCCGGACAGGGATTACAATGAGCAGTTCTTC. Its translation: CASSKGDPDRDYNEQFF.

The V gene is TRBV11-1, the J gene TRBJ2-1, with D perhaps assigned TRBD1 or TRBD2 (5 bases each). The CDR3 has 15 amino acids. Trimming took off 1 base at V and 6 bases at J, with 13 bases between the two ends. Germline CDR1 is SGHAT and CDR2 is FQDESV (reference sequence). CDR3 DNA sequence: TGTGCCAGCAGCTTAGAATGGGGGATATCCAATGAGCAGTTCTTC. Encoded protein: CASSLEWGISNEQFF. The complete variable domain, with remaining parts taken from reference TRBV11-1 and TRBJ2-1, reads EAEVAQSPRYKITEKSQAVAFWCDPISGHATLYWYRQILGQGPELLVQFQDESVVDDSQLPKDRFSAERLKGVDSTLKIQPAELGDSAMYLCASSLEWGISNEQFFGPGTRLTVL.

The chain carries TRBV11-2 and TRBJ1-3; TRBD1 is a possible D gene (6 bases). Germline loops: CDR1 SGHAT, CDR2 FQNNGV. This CDR3 has 16 amino acids. Trimming took 3 bases from V and 0 from J, leaving 12 bases between them. The CDR3 reads CASSFSGANSGNTIYF. The CDR3 DNA reads TGTGCCAGCAGCTTCTCAGGGGCGAACTCTGGAAACACCATATATTTT.

The gene calls are TRBV6-6 and TRBJ1-2; D unresolved. Germline V lookup: CDR1 MNHNY, CDR2 SVGAGI (reference sequence). The CDR3 spans 15 residues. V was trimmed by 0 bases and J by 7 bases, leaving 15 bases between them. CDR3 sequence (DNA): TGTGCCAGCAGTTACTCGATTGTCTCAGCCTTTGGCTACACCTTC. Translation gives CASSYSIVSAFGYTF.

The chain couples TRBV5-1 to TRBJ1-1; the D gene is possibly TRBD1 (5 bases). Germline V CDR1 and CDR2: SGHRS, YFSETQ. With 0 bases removed from V and 2 bases from J, the gap between germline ends came to 11 bases. The CDR3 contains 15 residues. The CDR3 coding sequence is TGCGCCAGCAGCTTGGGGGGCCAGGGCAACACTGAAGCTTTCTTT. This encodes CASSLGGQGNTEAFF.

The V gene is TRBV10-2, the J gene TRBJ2-1; 8 bases fit TRBD2. CDR3 length: 20 residues. The germline V gene encodes CDR1 WSHSY and CDR2 SAAADI. J gave up 7 bases and V 1 base, and 21 bases lay outside the gene matches. In nucleotides, the CDR3 is TGCGCCAGCAGTGAGTTTTCGGGGACTAGTATCATGTCAACGGGGAATGAGCAGTTCTTC. This sequence encodes CASSEFSGTSIMSTGNEQFF.

This chain connects TRBV9 to TRBJ2-1; 15 bases map to TRBD2. V lost 4 bases to trimming and J lost 0 bases; unmatched junction nucleotides: 14. CDR1 is SGDLS, CDR2 YYNGEE, per germline. The CDR3 runs 21 residues. For the CDR3, the DNA is TGTGCCAGCAGCACCGGGACTAGCGGGAGGCTGGGGCCAAGCTCCTACAATGAGCAGTTCTTC. Amino acids: CASSTGTSGRLGPSSYNEQFF. Based on the CDR3 plus reference TRBV9 and TRBJ2-1, the full variable domain is DSGVTQTPKHLITATGQRVTLRCSPRSGDLSVYWYQQSLDQGLQFLIQYYNGEERAKGNILERFSAQQFPDLHSELNLSSLELGDSALYFCASSTGTSGRLGPSSYNEQFFGPGTRLTVL.

There are a few counts of this clone. This chain joins TRBV7-2 and TRBJ2-2; no clear D gene. Trimming took 5 bases from V and 3 from J, leaving 13 bases between them. CDR1 is SGHTA and CDR2 is FQGNSA in the germline V gene. The CDR3 loop spans 15 amino acids. The CDR3 is CASSPPRAYTGELFF. The DNA for the CDR3 is TGTGCCAGCAGCCCCCCCCGCGCCTACACCGGGGAGCTGTTTTTT.

The chain couples TRBV7-3 to TRBJ1-1; D call uncertain. CDR3 length: 13 amino acids. V was pared by 2 bases and J by 1 base, with 5 bases between. The V gene's germline CDR1 is SGHTA and CDR2 FQGTGA. This chain's CDR3 is CASSLAGNTEAFF. The CDR3 DNA reads as TGTGCCAGCAGCTTAGCCGGGAACACTGAAGCTTTCTTT.

The chain carries TRBV7-9 and TRBJ1-1; 7 nucleotides agree with TRBD1. Trimming at V came to 8 bases and at J to 3 bases, leaving 3 bases not matched to a gene. This CDR3 comprises 12 residues. Germline-derived CDR1 and CDR2 are SEHNR and FQNEAQ (reference sequence). The CDR3 region has the DNA TGTGCCAGCCCCGACAGGGACACTGAAGCTTTCTTT. This translates into CASPDRDTEAFF.

This chain's CDR3 is CASSSDSASFYEQYF. DNA for the CDR3: TGCGCCAGCAGCTCGGACTCAGCCTCCTTCTACGAGCAGTACTTC. V usage is TRBV5-1 and J usage is TRBJ2-7; D might be TRBD2 (5 bases). The V and J ends lost 3 bases and 3 bases respectively, with 16 bases between them. The CDR3 runs to 15 residues. Germline V gene sequence: CDR1 SGHRS, CDR2 YFSETQ. Based on the CDR3 plus reference TRBV5-1 and TRBJ2-7, the full variable domain is KAGVTQTPRYLIKTRGQQVTLSCSPISGHRSVSWYQQTPGQGLQFLFEYFSETQRNKGNFPGRFSGRQFSNSRSEMNVSTLELGDSALYLCASSSDSASFYEQYFGPGTRLTVT.

A single count supports this clone. The V call is TRBV2, the J call TRBJ2-2, with D possibly being TRBD2 (5 bases). This CDR3 has 17 amino acids. Germline V CDR1 and CDR2: SNHLY, FYNNEI. V lost 2 bases, J lost 1 base, and 14 bases lay in between. The CDR3 sequence is CASSEYLRTQNTGELFF. CDR3 nucleotides: TGTGCCAGCAGTGAATATTTGAGGACTCAGAACACCGGGGAGCTGTTTTTT.

The chain joins TRBV10-3 to TRBJ2-1; D is possibly TRBD1 or TRBD2 (5 bases each). Trimming cost V 10 bases and J 9 bases, with 19 bases left between them. Per the germline V gene, CDR1 is ENHRY and CDR2 is SYGVKD. The CDR3 loop spans 13 amino acids. CDR3 DNA sequence: TGTGCCACCCGGGACCCAGGCTTGGGTGAGCAGTTCTTC. It is translated as CATRDPGLGEQFF.

The chain employs TRBV7-2 and TRBJ1-1, with D hard to call. CDR1 is SGHTA, CDR2 FQGNSA, per germline. V lost 5 bases to trimming and J lost 0 bases, with 16 bases between them. The CDR3 length is 16 residues. In nucleotides, the CDR3 is TGTGCCAGCAGCCCAGTTAGTGGGCAGGTGAACACTGAAGCTTTCTTT. Protein: CASSPVSGQVNTEAFF.

This clone was observed a few times. The genes are TRBV18 and TRBJ2-2; the D is unclear. This CDR3 is 15 amino acids long. V lost 0 bases and J lost 6, with 11 bases in between. Germline V gene lookup returns CDR1 KGHSH and CDR2 LQKENI. The CDR3 here is CASSPPVAPAGELFF. The CDR3 DNA reads TGTGCCAGCTCACCACCCGTAGCTCCGGCCGGGGAGCTGTTTTTT.

The V and J genes are TRBV7-2 and TRBJ2-7; D unclear. CDR1 and CDR2 (germline): SGHTA, FQGNSA. The CDR3 runs to 13 residues. V gave up 4 bases and J gave up 1 base, with 8 bases separating them. In DNA form, the CDR3 reads TGTGCCAGCAGCTACGGGCGGTCCTACGAGCAGTACTTC. Translated, it gives CASSYGRSYEQYF. Full variable domain (outside the CDR3, taken from reference TRBV7-2 and TRBJ2-7): GAGVSQSPSNKVTEKGKDVELRCDPISGHTALYWYRQSLGQGLEFLIYFQGNSAPDKSGLPSDRFSAERTGGSVSTLTIQRTQQEDSAVYLCASSYGRSYEQYFGPGTRLTVT.

CDR3 nucleotides: TGCAGTGCTACTTACGGGAATGAGCAGTTCTTC. This translates into CSATYGNEQFF. The chain joins TRBV20-1 to TRBJ2-1; D not certain. The V end lost 4 bases, the J end lost 7 bases, and 8 bases lay between the germline ends. This CDR3 region has 11 residues. Germline CDR1 DFQATT, CDR2 SNEGSKA (reference sequence).